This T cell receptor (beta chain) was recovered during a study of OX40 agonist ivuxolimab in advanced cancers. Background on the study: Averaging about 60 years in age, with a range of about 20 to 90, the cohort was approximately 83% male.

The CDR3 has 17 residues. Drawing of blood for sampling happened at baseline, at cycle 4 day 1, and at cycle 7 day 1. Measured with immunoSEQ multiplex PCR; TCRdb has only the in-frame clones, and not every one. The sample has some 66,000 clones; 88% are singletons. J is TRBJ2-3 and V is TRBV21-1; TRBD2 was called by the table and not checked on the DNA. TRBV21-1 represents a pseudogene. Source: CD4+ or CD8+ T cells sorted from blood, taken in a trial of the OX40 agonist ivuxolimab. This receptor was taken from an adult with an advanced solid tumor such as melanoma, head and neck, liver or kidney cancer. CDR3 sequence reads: CASSKALTGESTDTQYF. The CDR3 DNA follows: TGTGCCAGCAGCAAAGCGCTTACGGGGGAGAGCACAGATACGCAGTATTTT.